These 18 T cell receptor beta chains originate from one sample sequenced in a study of neurological immune-mediated disorders. MiXCR was run by TCRdb on the 5' RACE reads, yielding one entry per CDR3 protein. The data contain about 65,000 distinct CDR3 sequences, more than 3.5% of them singletons. Sequencing used PBMCs. These receptors all come from a man aged 50-59 years with multiple sclerosis.

The sample holds one count of this clonotype. The chain employs TRBV11-2 and TRBJ1-2; D is possibly TRBD1 (6 bases). The CDR3 consists of 14 residues. Germline loops: CDR1 SGHAT, CDR2 FQNNGV. The germline V and J ends were trimmed by 1 base and 7 bases, with 13 bases remaining between them. CDR3: CASSLVGGASGYTF. The DNA for the CDR3 is TGTGCCAGCAGCTTAGTCGGGGGGGCAAGTGGCTACACCTTC.

This clonotype was counted many times. The V call is TRBV20-1, the J call TRBJ2-2; 11 positions match TRBD2. From germline, CDR1 is DFQATT and CDR2 SNEGSKA (reference sequence). This CDR3 is 14 amino acids long. V gave up 6 bases and J gave up 6 bases; unmatched junction bases: 6. The DNA for the CDR3 is TGCAGTGCCGCTAGCGGGGGGCCGTCCGGGGAGCTGTTTTTT. Amino acids: CSAASGGPSGELFF.

The chain joins TRBV20-1 to TRBJ1-1; no firm D call. This CDR3 region has 14 residues. From germline, CDR1 is DFQATT and CDR2 SNEGSKA (reference sequence). Trimming cost V 5 bases and J 1 base, with 14 bases left between them. CDR3 bases: TGCAGTGCTCAAGCCCAACATAGGAACACTGAAGCTTTCTTT. This codes for CSAQAQHRNTEAFF.

This chain links TRBV4-3 with TRBJ1-1; D ambiguous. Trimming removed 2 bases from V and 0 bases from J, with 13 bases in between. This CDR3 spans 16 amino acids. CDR1 LGHNA and CDR2 YSLEER come from the germline V gene. CDR3 DNA: TGCGCCAGCAGCCAAACCCTGGACGGTATGAACACTGAAGCTTTCTTT. This translates into CASSQTLDGMNTEAFF.

This clonotype was counted at least ten times. The genes are TRBV7-9 and TRBJ1-1; D is unresolved. Germline CDR1 and CDR2: SEHNR and FQNEAQ (reference sequence). Between the trimmed V and J ends, which lost 1 base and 1 base, there was a span of 7 bases. The CDR3 extends over 14 amino acids. CDR3 protein: CASSLEASNTEAFF. The CDR3 DNA is TGTGCCAGCAGCTTAGAGGCCTCGAACACTGAAGCTTTCTTT.

The chain carries TRBV24-1 and TRBJ2-7; D is possibly TRBD2 (6 bases). V gave up 5 bases and J gave up 0 bases, with 13 bases separating them. Germline loops: CDR1 KGHDR, CDR2 SFDVKD. The CDR3 sequence is 15 residues long. This CDR3 is CATSGGDSSSYEQYV. For the CDR3, the DNA is TGTGCCACCAGTGGTGGGGACTCCAGCTCCTACGAGCAGTACGTC.

This clonotype showed up many times. In nucleotides, the CDR3 is TGTGCCAGCAGTGGGCAGAACTACAATGAGCAGTTCTTC. It codes for CASSGQNYNEQFF. The genes are TRBV6-5 and TRBJ2-1; D uncertain. The CDR3 contains 13 residues. From germline, CDR1 is MNHEY and CDR2 SVGAGI. V was trimmed by 5 bases and J by 3 bases, leaving 8 bases between them.

This clonotype was counted many times. CDR3 region: CASSLDRLAGGNEQFF. DNA of the CDR3: TGTGCCAGCAGCTTAGATCGGCTAGCGGGGGGCAATGAGCAGTTCTTC. This rearrangement joins TRBV7-9 to TRBJ2-1, with 11 bases aligning to TRBD2. Germline V gene lookup returns CDR1 SEHNR and CDR2 FQNEAQ (reference sequence). The CDR3 spans 16 residues. V was pared by 1 base and J by 6 bases, with 5 bases of the junction left unmatched.

The table lists this clonotype with many counts. The chain carries TRBV20-1 and TRBJ1-5; D remains ambiguous. CDR3 size: 14 residues. Germline-derived CDR1 and CDR2 are DFQATT and SNEGSKA (reference sequence). Trimming removed 0 bases from V and 0 bases from J, with 6 bases in between. The CDR3 DNA is TGCAGTGCTAGAGATCCGGGTAGCAATCAGCCCCAGCATTTT. It encodes CSARDPGSNQPQHF.

The chain recombines TRBV5-1 with TRBJ2-4; the D gene could be TRBD1 or TRBD2 (5 bases each). Trimming took off 1 base at V and 10 bases at J, with 15 bases between the two ends. Germline values: CDR1 SGHRS, CDR2 YFSETQ. This CDR3 contains 14 residues. The chain's CDR3 is CASSLPGTGKIQYF. CDR3 DNA: TGCGCCAGCAGCTTGCCAGGGACGGGCAAAATTCAGTACTTC.

The chain links TRBV7-2 to TRBJ2-2; TRBD2 aligns across 13 bases. Losses at the gene ends were 5 bases for V and 6 bases for J; bases not matched to a gene: 3. The CDR3 consists of 15 residues. Germline CDR1 and CDR2: SGHTA and FQGNSA. In nucleotides, the CDR3 is TGTGCCAGCAGCCCGACTAGCGGGGGGCCCGGGGAGCTGTTTTTT. This codes for CASSPTSGGPGELFF.

There are many counts of this clonotype. This sequence joins TRBV7-9 and TRBJ1-1; 7 bases are shared with TRBD1. From germline, CDR1 is SEHNR and CDR2 FQNEAQ (reference sequence). V lost 1 base and J lost 0; bases outside the gene matches: 2. The CDR3 contains 15 residues. The CDR3 DNA reads as TGTGCCAGCAGCTTAGAGGGGACAGTGAACACTGAAGCTTTCTTT. It specifies CASSLEGTVNTEAFF.

The sample holds many counts of this clonotype. J is TRBJ2-1 and V is TRBV3-1; D remains unclear. Germline lookup yields CDR1 LGHDT and CDR2 YNNKEL (reference sequence). CDR3 length equals 14 residues. V was pared by 0 bases and J by 5 bases, with 8 bases between. The CDR3 DNA follows: TGTGCCAGCAGCCAAGACTCCTGGAACAATGAGCAGTTCTTC. Amino acid sequence: CASSQDSWNNEQFF.

This clonotype was found many times. The V and J genes are TRBV5-5 and TRBJ1-3, with D possibly matching TRBD1 (6 bases). The CDR3 loop spans 15 amino acids. Between the trimmed V and J ends, which lost 1 base and 2 bases, there was a span of 10 bases. Germline V gene lookup returns CDR1 SGHKS and CDR2 YYEKEE (reference sequence). CDR3 loop: CASSLPRTAGNTIYF. The CDR3, as DNA: TGTGCCAGCAGCTTGCCGAGGACAGCTGGAAACACCATATATTTT.

The sample holds many counts of this clonotype. The chain employs TRBV28 and TRBJ2-3, with 9 bases aligning to TRBD2. The CDR3 contains 16 residues. Germline V gene sequence: CDR1 MDHEN, CDR2 SYDVKM. With 5 bases clipped from V and 2 bases from J, the junction kept 8 bases outside the gene matches. In nucleotides, the CDR3 is TGTGCCAGCAGTCCTTCTAGCGGGACCCTCACAGATACGCAGTATTTT. This translates into CASSPSSGTLTDTQYF.

Ten or more counts support this clonotype. The rearrangement links TRBV12-3 or TRBV12-4 to TRBJ2-2; D remains unclear. This CDR3 region has 15 residues. V dropped 2 bases and J dropped 7 bases, with 14 bases sitting between them. CDR3 DNA: TGTGCCAGCAGTTTACACGCTACGTGGGTCGGGGAGCTGTTTTTT. This encodes CASSLHATWVGELFF.

At least ten counts were recorded for this clonotype. CDR3: CSTLPGLAGGRSSYNEQFF. The CDR3 nucleotides are TGCAGTACCCTCCCGGGACTAGCGGGGGGTCGGAGCTCCTACAATGAGCAGTTCTTC. The rearrangement joins TRBV20-1 to TRBJ2-1; 15 nucleotides align to TRBD2. This CDR3 comprises 19 residues. Losses at the gene ends were 8 bases for V and 0 bases for J; bases not matched to a gene: 14. From germline, CDR1 is DFQATT and CDR2 SNEGSKA (reference sequence).

This clonotype was detected many times. The V gene is TRBV4-1, the J gene TRBJ2-5, with 9 bases aligning to TRBD1. V lost 6 bases, J lost 2 bases, and 10 bases stayed unmatched. CDR1 MGHRA and CDR2 YSYEKL come from the germline V gene. The CDR3 consists of 16 residues. CDR3 sequence: CASRRAGQGLQETQYF. The CDR3, as DNA: TGCGCCAGCAGACGAGCCGGACAGGGGCTACAAGAGACCCAGTACTTC.